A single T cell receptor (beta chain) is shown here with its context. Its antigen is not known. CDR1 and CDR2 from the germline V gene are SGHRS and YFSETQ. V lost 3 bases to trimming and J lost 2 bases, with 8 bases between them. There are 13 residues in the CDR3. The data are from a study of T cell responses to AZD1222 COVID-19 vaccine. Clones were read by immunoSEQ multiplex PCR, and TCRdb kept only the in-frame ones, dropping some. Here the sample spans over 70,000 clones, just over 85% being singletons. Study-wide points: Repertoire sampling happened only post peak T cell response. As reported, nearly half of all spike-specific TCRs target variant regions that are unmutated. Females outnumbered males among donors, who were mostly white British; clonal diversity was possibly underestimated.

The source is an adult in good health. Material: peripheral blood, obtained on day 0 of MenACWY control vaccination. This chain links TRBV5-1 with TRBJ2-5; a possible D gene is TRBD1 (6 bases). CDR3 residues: CASSSTGQETQYF. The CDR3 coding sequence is TGCGCCAGCAGCTCGACAGGTCAAGAGACCCAGTACTTC. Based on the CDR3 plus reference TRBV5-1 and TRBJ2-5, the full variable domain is KAGVTQTPRYLIKTRGQQVTLSCSPISGHRSVSWYQQTPGQGLQFLFEYFSETQRNKGNFPGRFSGRQFSNSRSEMNVSTLELGDSALYLCASSSTGQETQYFGPGTRLLVL.